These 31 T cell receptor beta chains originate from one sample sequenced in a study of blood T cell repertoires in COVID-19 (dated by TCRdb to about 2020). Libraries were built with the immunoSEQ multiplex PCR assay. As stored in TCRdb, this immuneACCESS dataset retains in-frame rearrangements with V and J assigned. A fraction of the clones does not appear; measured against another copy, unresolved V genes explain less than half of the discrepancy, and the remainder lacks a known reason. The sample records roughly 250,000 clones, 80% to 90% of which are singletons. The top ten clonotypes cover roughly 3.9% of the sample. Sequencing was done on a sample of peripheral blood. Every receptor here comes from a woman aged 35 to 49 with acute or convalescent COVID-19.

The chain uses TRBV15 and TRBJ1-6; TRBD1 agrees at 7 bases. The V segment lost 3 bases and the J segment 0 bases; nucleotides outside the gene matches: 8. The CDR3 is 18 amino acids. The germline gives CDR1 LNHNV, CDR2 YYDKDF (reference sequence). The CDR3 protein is CATSSSRDSNSYNSPLHF. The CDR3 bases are TGTGCCACCAGCAGCTCCCGGGACAGCAACTCCTATAATTCACCCCTCCACTTT.

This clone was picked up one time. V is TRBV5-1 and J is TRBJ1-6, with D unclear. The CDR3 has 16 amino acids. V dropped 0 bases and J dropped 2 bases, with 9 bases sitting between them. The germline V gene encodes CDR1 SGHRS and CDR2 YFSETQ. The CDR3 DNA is TGCGCCAGCAGCTTGGACCCCGGGGCCTATAATTCACCCCTCCACTTT. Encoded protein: CASSLDPGAYNSPLHF.

CDR3 sequence reads: CASSFRGKPPYEQYV. The CDR3 region has the DNA TGTGCCAGCAGCTTCAGGGGAAAACCCCCTTACGAGCAGTACGTC. The chain joins TRBV5-6 to TRBJ2-7; TRBD1 is a possible D gene (6 bases). Trimming stripped 2 bases from V and 4 bases from J, with 16 bases between. CDR1 SGHDT and CDR2 YYEEEE come from the germline V gene. The CDR3 covers 15 residues.

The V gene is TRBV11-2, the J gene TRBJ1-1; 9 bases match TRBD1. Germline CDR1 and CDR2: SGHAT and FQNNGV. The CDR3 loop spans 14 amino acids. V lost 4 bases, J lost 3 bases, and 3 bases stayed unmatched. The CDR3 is CASSWGQGYTEAFF. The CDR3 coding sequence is TGTGCCAGCAGCTGGGGACAGGGCTACACTGAAGCTTTCTTT.

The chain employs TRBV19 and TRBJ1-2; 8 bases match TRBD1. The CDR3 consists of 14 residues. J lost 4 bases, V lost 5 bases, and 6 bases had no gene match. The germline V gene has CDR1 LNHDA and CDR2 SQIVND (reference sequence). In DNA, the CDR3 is TGTGCCAGTAGTCAGGGGGCAGGGCTCTATGGCTACACCTTC. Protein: CASSQGAGLYGYTF.

The CDR3 DNA is TGTGCCTGGAGTGTACAAGTGATTGGGGAGAACTATGGCTACACCTTC. This codes for CAWSVQVIGENYGYTF. The chain couples TRBV30 to TRBJ1-2; no definite D call. Germline V lookup: CDR1 GTSNPN, CDR2 SVGIG (reference sequence). This CDR3 has 16 amino acids. V gave up 0 bases and J gave up 2 bases, with 16 bases separating them. Variable domain in full (rest from reference TRBV30 and TRBJ1-2): SQTIHQWPATLVQPVGSPLSLECTVEGTSNPNLYWYRQAAGRGLQLLFYSVGIGQISSEVPQNLSASRPQDRQFILSSKKLLLSDSGFYLCAWSVQVIGENYGYTFGSGTRLTVV.

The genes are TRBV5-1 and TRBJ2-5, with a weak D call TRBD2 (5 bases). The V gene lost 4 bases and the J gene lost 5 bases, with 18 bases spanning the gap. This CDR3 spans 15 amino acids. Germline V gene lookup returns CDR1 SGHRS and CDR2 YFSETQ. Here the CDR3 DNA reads TGCGCCAGCAGCCTCGCTTCCGGGTCGGGGGAGACCCAGTACTTC. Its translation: CASSLASGSGETQYF.

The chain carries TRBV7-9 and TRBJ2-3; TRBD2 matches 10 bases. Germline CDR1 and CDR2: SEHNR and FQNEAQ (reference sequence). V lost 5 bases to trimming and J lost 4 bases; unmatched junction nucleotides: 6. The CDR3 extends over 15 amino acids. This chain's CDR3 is CASSQSGGAPDTQYF. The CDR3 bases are TGTGCCAGCAGCCAAAGCGGGGGGGCCCCAGATACGCAGTATTTT.

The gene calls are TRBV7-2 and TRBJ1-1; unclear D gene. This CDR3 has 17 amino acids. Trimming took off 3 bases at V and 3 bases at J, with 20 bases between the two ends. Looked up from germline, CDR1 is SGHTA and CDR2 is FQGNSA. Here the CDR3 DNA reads TGTGCCAGCAGCTTGATTTGGCCCCGGGAGTATCACACTGAAGCTTTCTTT. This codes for CASSLIWPREYHTEAFF.

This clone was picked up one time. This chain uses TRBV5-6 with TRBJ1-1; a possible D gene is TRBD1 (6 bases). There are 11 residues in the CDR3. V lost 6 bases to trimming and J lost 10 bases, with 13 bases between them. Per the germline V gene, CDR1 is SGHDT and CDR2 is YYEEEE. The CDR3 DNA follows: TGTGCCAGCACCCCAGGGGTAACAGCTTTCTTT. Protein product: CASTPGVTAFF.

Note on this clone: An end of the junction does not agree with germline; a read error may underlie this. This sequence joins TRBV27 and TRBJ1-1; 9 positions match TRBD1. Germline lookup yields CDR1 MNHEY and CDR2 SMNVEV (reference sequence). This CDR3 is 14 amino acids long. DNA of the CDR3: TGTGCCAGCAGCCGACAGGGGGTGCTGGGGGAAGTTTTCTTT. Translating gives CASSRQGVLGEVFF.

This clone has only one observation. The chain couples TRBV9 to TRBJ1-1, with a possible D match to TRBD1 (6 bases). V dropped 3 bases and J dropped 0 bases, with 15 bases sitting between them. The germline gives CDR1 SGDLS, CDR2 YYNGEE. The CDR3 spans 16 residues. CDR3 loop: CASSGPGQGLNTEAFF. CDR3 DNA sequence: TGTGCCAGCAGCGGTCCGGGACAAGGTTTGAACACTGAAGCTTTCTTT. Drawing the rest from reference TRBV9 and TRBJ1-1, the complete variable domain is DSGVTQTPKHLITATGQRVTLRCSPRSGDLSVYWYQQSLDQGLQFLIQYYNGEERAKGNILERFSAQQFPDLHSELNLSSLELGDSALYFCASSGPGQGLNTEAFFGQGTRLTVV.

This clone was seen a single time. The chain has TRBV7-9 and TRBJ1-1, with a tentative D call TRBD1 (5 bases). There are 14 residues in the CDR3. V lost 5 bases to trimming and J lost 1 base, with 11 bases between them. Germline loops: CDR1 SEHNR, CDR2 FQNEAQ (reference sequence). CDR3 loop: CASSAQVRNTEAFF. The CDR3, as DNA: TGTGCCAGCAGCGCACAGGTCCGGAACACTGAAGCTTTCTTT.

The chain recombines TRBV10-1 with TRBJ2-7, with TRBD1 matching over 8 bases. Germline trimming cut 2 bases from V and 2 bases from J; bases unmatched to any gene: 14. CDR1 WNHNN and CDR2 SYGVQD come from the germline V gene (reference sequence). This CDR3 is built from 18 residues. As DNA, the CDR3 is TGCGCCAGCAGTGAGGTAGCCGGACAGGGACCGCTGGCCTACGAGCAGTACGTC. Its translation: CASSEVAGQGPLAYEQYV.

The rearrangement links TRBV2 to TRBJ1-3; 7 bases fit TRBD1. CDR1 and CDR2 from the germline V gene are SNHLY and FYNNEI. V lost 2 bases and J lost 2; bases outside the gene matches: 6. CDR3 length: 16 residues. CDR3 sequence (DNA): TGTGCCAGCAGTGAATGGTCGGGACAGACTGGAAACACCATATATTTT. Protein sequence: CASSEWSGQTGNTIYF.

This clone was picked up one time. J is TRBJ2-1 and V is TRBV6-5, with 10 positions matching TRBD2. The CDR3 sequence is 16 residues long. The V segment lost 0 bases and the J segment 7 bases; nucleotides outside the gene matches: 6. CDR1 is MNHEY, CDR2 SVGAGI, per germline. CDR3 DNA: TGTGCCAGCAGTTACTCGACTGCTAGCGGGGGTAATGAGCAGTTCTTC. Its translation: CASSYSTASGGNEQFF.

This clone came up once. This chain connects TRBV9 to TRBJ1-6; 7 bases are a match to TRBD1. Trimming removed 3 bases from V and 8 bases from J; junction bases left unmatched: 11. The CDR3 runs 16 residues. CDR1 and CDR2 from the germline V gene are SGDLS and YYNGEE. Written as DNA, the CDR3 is TGTGCCAGCAGCGCTAGAACGACAGGGATCGATTCACCCCTCCACTTT. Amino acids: CASSARTTGIDSPLHF.

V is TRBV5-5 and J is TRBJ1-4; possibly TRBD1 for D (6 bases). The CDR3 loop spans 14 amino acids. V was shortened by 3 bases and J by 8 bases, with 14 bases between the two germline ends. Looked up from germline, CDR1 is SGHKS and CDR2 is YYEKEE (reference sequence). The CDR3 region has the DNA TGTGCCAGCAGCTGGAGATACAGGGACGAAAAACTGTTTTTT. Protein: CASSWRYRDEKLFF.

The CDR3, as DNA: TGTGCCAGCAGCTTGGGGACAGGCTCCAATCAGCCCCAGCATTTT. Translated, it gives CASSLGTGSNQPQHF. The chain uses TRBV11-1 and TRBJ1-5; 8 bases map to TRBD1. Trimming took 3 bases from V and 3 from J; bases not matched to a gene: 4. The CDR3 is 15 residues long. Germline loops: CDR1 SGHAT, CDR2 FQDESV (reference sequence).

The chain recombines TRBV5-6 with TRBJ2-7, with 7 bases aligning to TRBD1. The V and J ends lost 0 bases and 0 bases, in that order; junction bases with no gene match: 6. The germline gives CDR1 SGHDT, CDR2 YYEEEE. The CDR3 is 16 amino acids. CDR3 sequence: CASSLAGQWVSYEQYV. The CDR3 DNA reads TGTGCCAGCAGCTTGGCGGGACAGTGGGTCTCCTACGAGCAGTACGTC.

The CDR3 nucleotides are TGTGCCAGCACTAGAACCGGGGCTGAAGCTTTCTTT. Amino acids: CASTRTGAEAFF. This chain uses TRBV12-3 or TRBV12-4 with TRBJ1-1; D call uncertain. V shed 7 bases and J shed 6 bases, with 12 bases lying between them. This CDR3 region has 12 residues.

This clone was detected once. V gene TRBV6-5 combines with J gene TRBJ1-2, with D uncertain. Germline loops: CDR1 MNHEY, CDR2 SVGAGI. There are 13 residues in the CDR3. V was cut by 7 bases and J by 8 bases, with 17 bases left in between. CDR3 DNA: TGTGCCAGCACCCCCGGGCAGACGGGGGGCTACACCTTC. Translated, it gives CASTPGQTGGYTF.

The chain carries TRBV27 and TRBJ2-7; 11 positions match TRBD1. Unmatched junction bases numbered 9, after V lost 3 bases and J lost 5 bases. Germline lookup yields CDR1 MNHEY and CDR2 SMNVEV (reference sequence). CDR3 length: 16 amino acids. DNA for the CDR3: TGTGCCAGCAGTTTCCTTCCAATGGACAGGGGGCACGAGCAGTACGTC. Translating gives CASSFLPMDRGHEQYV.

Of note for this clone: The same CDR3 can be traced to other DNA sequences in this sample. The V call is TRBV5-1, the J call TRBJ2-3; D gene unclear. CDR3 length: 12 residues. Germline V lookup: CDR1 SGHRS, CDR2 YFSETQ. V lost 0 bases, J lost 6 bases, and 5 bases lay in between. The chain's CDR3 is CASSLVRDTQYF. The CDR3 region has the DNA TGCGCCAGCAGCTTGGTGCGGGATACGCAGTATTTT.

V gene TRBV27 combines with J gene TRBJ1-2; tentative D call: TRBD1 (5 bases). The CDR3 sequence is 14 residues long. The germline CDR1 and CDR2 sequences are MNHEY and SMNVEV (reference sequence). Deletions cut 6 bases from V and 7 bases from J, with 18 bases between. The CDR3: CASSPGPRAFGYTF. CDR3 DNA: TGTGCCAGCAGCCCCGGCCCCAGGGCCTTTGGCTACACCTTC.

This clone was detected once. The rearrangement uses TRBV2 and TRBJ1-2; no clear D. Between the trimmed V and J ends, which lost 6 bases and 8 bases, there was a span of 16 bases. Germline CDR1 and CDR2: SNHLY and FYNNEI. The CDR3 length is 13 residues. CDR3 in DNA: TGTGCCAGCAGGAGGCACGGCGAGGGAGGCTACACCTTC. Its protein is CASRRHGEGGYTF.

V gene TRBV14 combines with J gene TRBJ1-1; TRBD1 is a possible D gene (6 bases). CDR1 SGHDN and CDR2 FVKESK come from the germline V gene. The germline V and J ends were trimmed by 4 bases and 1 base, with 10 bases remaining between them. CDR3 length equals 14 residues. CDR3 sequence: CASSPGARNTEAFF. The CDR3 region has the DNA TGTGCCAGCAGCCCAGGGGCTCGGAACACTGAAGCTTTCTTT.

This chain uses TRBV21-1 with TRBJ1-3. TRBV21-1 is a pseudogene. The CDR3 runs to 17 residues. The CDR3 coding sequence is TGTGCCAGCAGCAAGGAAGACTTTGGAGGCTCTGGAAACACCATATATTTT. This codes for CASSKEDFGGSGNTIYF.

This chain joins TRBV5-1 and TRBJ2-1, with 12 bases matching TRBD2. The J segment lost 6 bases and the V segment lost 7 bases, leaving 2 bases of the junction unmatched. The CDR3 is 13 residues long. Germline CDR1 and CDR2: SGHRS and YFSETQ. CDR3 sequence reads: CASGLAGLNEQFF. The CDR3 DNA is TGCGCCAGCGGACTAGCGGGGCTCAATGAGCAGTTCTTC.

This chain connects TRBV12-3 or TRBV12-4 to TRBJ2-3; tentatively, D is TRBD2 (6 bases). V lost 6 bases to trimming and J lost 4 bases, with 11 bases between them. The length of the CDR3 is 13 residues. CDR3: CASSKGEADTQYF. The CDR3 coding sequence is TGTGCCAGCAGCAAAGGGGAGGCAGATACGCAGTATTTT.

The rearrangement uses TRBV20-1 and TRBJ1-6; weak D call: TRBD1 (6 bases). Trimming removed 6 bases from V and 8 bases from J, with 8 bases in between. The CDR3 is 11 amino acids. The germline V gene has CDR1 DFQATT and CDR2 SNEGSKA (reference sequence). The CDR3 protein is CSARGDSPLHF. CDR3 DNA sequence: TGCAGTGCCAGGGGTGATTCACCCCTCCACTTT.